What follows describes a single T cell receptor (beta chain). Antigen unknown. The data originate from a study of cytomegalovirus exposure and HLA in healthy donors. Study-wide results and caveats: Within the 90 to 150 validation repertoires, first-cohort TCR clusters tended to co-occur, according to a later analysis. The authors enumerated around 150 TCR beta chains as linked to cytomegalovirus.

The CDR3 contains 15 residues. Germline V gene lookup returns CDR1 MNHEY and CDR2 SMNVEV (reference sequence). The ends were cut back, 5 bases at V and 5 bases at J, with 19 bases in the middle. Sequencing used immunoSEQ multiplex PCR; TCRdb keeps in-frame clones, though not all of them. Of fewer than 350,000 clones listed, around nine tenths were seen once; the top ten hold approximately 0.9%. The genes are TRBV27 and TRBJ2-7; D might be TRBD2 (6 bases). The receptor comes from a woman younger than 35 in good health and CMV-seronegative. The sequenced sample consisted of PBMCs. In nucleotides, the CDR3 is TGTGCCAGCAGTGCGACACCCGGGACTCCAAACGAGCAGTACTTC. Protein sequence: CASSATPGTPNEQYF.